This record concerns one T cell receptor beta chain sequence. What it binds is unknown. A J-beta primer mix and a sample-barcoded 5' primer were used in a second PCR of roughly 6 to 11 cycles. Using its own MiXCR run on the 5' RACE reads, TCRdb lists one record per CDR3 protein. In the table there are 1 million to 1.2 million distinct CDR3 sequences, roughly two fifths of which are singletons. The study drew donors from healthy Caucasian individuals in Russia aged roughly 6 to 95. Extraction yielded at least 5 micrograms of total RNA per sample. This sample is part of a study of blood T cells in healthy people across ages. Study-wide points: Aged donors had fewer naive CD4+ cells and lower diversity than long-lived donors.

The CDR3 covers 13 residues. Per the germline V gene, CDR1 is KGHSH and CDR2 is LQKENI. V gave up 3 bases and J gave up 3 bases, with 8 bases separating them. This TCR was sampled from a man between 18 and 35 years old in good health. This sequence joins TRBV18 and TRBJ1-2; D is perhaps TRBD1 (5 bases). The specimen was blood. DNA of the CDR3: TGTGCCAGCTCACCGGACAAATACTATGGCTACACCTTC. It translates to CASSPDKYYGYTF.